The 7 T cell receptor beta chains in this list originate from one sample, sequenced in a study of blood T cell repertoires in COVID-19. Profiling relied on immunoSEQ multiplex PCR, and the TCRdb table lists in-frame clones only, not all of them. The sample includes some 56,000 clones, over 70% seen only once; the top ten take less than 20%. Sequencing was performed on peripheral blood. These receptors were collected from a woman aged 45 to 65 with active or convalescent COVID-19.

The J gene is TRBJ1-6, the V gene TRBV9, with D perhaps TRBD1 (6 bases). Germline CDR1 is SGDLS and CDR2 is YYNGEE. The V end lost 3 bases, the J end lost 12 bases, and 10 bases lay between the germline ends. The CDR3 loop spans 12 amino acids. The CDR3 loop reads CASSAPRGPLHF. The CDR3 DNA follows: TGTGCCAGCAGCGCCCCCAGGGGACCCCTCCACTTT.

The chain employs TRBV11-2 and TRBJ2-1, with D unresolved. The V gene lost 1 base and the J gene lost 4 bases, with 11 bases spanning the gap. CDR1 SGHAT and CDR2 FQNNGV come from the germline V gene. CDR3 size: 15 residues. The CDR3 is CASSLVTGMYNEQFF. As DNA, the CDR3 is TGTGCCAGCAGCTTAGTTACGGGTATGTACAATGAGCAGTTCTTC.

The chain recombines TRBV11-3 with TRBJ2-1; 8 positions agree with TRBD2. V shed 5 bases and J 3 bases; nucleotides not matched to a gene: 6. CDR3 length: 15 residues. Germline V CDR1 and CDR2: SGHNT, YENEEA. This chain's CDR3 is CASSTGSGDYNEQFF. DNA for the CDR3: TGTGCCAGCAGCACCGGTAGCGGGGACTACAATGAGCAGTTCTTC.

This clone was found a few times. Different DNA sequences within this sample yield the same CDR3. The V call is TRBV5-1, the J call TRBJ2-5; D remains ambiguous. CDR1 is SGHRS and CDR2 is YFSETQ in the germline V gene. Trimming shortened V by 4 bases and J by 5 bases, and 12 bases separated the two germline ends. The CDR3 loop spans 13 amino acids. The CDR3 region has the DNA TGCGCCAGCAGCCCCGGCCCTAGGGAGACCCAGTACTTC. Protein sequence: CASSPGPRETQYF.

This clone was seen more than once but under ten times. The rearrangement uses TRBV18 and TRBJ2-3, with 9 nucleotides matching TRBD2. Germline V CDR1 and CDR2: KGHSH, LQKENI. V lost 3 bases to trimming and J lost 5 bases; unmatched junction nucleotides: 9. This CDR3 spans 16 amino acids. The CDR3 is CASSPGAGGPRDTQYF. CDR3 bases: TGTGCCAGCTCACCCGGGGCGGGAGGGCCTCGAGATACGCAGTATTTT.

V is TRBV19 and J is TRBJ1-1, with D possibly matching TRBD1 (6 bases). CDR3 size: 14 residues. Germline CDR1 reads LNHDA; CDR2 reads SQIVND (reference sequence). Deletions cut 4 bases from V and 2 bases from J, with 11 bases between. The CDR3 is CASSNGRGNTEAFF. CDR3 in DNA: TGTGCCAGTAGTAATGGCAGGGGTAACACTGAAGCTTTCTTT.

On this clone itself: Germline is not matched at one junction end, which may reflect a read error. CDR3 loop: CASSQSAQSFRGAVF. The CDR3 nucleotides are TGCGCCAGCAGCCAATCCGCTCAAAGTTTTCGGGGGGCGGTTTTT. The gene calls are TRBV4-1 and TRBJ1-4; a possible D gene is TRBD1 (6 bases). The CDR3 spans 15 residues. Per the germline V gene, CDR1 is MGHRA and CDR2 is YSYEKL.